This T cell receptor (beta chain) was captured by sequencing in a study of T-cell memory formation after mild COVID-19. Study-wide findings and caveats: Clones contracting across day 15 to 85 had a balanced CD4/CD8 profile; later expanding clones leaned CD4+. Detection of some responders pre-infection suggested pre-existing cross-reactive memory T cells participated. Still unconfirmed is whether the second-wave clones peaking on day 37 recognized SARS-CoV-2. Largely, contracting CD4+ clones fell within CM and EM, and contracting CD8+ clones within EMRA.

As regards this clonotype: No antigen is known for it.

TCRdb redid the calling of the 5' RACE reads with MiXCR, one entry per CDR3 protein. The sample has 110,000 or so distinct CDR3 sequences; 22% are singletons. Germline-derived CDR1 and CDR2 are LGHNA and YNFKEQ. The CDR3 runs 15 residues. The germline V and J ends were trimmed by 0 bases and 6 bases, with 12 bases remaining between them. This receptor was identified in a young man who had mild COVID-19 (a few samples of this study predate the infection). Cell type and time point are not known. The sequenced sample consisted of PBMCs or a T cell subset sorted from them (not recorded which). The rearrangement uses TRBV4-2 and TRBJ2-1; weak D call: TRBD2 (5 bases). CDR3 residues: CASSQDNGGPNEQFF. Written as DNA, the CDR3 is TGTGCCAGCAGCCAAGATAATGGAGGCCCCAATGAGCAGTTCTTC.